These 18 T cell receptor beta chains were all obtained from the same sample, sequenced in a study of early T cells in non-severe SARS-CoV-2 infection. MiXCR was run by TCRdb on the 5' RACE reads, yielding one entry per CDR3 protein. The profile shows some 50,000 distinct CDR3 sequences, 7% to 10% of them singletons. Material: whole blood. Receptors originate from an adult who was a healthcare worker with PCR-confirmed SARS-CoV-2 infection or an uninfected control (not recorded which).

This clonotype was recorded many times. The chain has TRBV7-9 and TRBJ1-6; D might be TRBD1 (6 bases). V was cut by 5 bases and J by 9 bases, with 14 bases left in between. The CDR3 totals 14 residues. Germline loops: CDR1 SEHNR, CDR2 FQNEAQ (reference sequence). This chain's CDR3 is CASSPTGLGSPLHF. The CDR3 DNA follows: TGTGCCAGCAGCCCAACAGGGTTGGGTTCACCCCTCCACTTT.

In this sample, this clonotype turned up many times. The chain couples TRBV7-9 to TRBJ2-3; 9 bases are a match to TRBD2. CDR1 and CDR2 from the germline V gene are SEHNR and FQNEAQ (reference sequence). The CDR3 is made up of 14 amino acids. V was clipped by 4 bases and J by 3 bases; unmatched bases: 2. For the CDR3, the DNA is TGTGCCAGCAGCTCTAGCGGGGCAACAGATACGCAGTATTTT. Its translation: CASSSSGATDTQYF. Drawing the rest from reference TRBV7-9 and TRBJ2-3, the complete variable domain is DTGVSQNPRHKITKRGQNVTFRCDPISEHNRLYWYRQTLGQGPEFLTYFQNEAQLEKSRLLSDRFSAERPKGSFSTLEIQRTEQGDSAMYLCASSSSGATDTQYFGPGTRLTVL.

This clonotype was seen repeatedly, ten times or more. The V call is TRBV7-3, the J call TRBJ1-2; D is unresolved. The CDR3 length is 13 residues. V lost 5 bases, J lost 3 bases, and 10 bases lay in between. Germline V gene sequence: CDR1 SGHTA, CDR2 FQGTGA. CDR3 amino acids: CASSPQEHYGYTF. The CDR3 coding sequence is TGTGCCAGCAGCCCTCAGGAGCACTATGGCTACACCTTC. Based on the CDR3 plus reference TRBV7-3 and TRBJ1-2, the full variable domain is GAGVSQTPSNKVTEKGKYVELRCDPISGHTALYWYRQSLGQGPEFLIYFQGTGAADDSGLPNDRFFAVRPEGSVSTLKIQRTERGDSAVYLCASSPQEHYGYTFGSGTRLTVV.

There are many counts of this clonotype. This chain joins TRBV28 and TRBJ2-5, with TRBD1 matching over 7 bases. V shed 6 bases, J shed 1 base, and the junction held 2 bases outside the gene matches. The CDR3 has 13 amino acids. The germline gives CDR1 MDHEN, CDR2 SYDVKM. DNA for the CDR3: TGTGCCAGCAGGGGACAGATCCAAGAGACCCAGTACTTC. This sequence encodes CASRGQIQETQYF. Variable domain in full (rest from reference TRBV28 and TRBJ2-5): DVKVTQSSRYLVKRTGEKVFLECVQDMDHENMFWYRQDPGLGLRLIYFSYDVKMKEKGDIPEGYSVSREKKERFSLILESASTNQTSMYLCASRGQIQETQYFGPGTRLLVL.

This clonotype occurred many times. This chain links TRBV7-2 with TRBJ2-7; D may be TRBD2 (6 bases). The CDR3 runs to 11 residues. The V end lost 5 bases, the J end lost 7 bases, and 9 bases lay between the germline ends. In germline, CDR1 is SGHTA, CDR2 FQGNSA. DNA for the CDR3: TGTGCCAGCAGCCGGGGGTTTGAGCAGTACTTC. This gives the protein CASSRGFEQYF. Filled out from reference TRBV7-2 and TRBJ2-7, the complete variable domain reads GAGVSQSPSNKVTEKGKDVELRCDPISGHTALYWYRQSLGQGLEFLIYFQGNSAPDKSGLPSDRFSAERTGGSVSTLTIQRTQQEDSAVYLCASSRGFEQYFGPGTRLTVT.

This clonotype was seen repeatedly, ten times or more. The V and J genes are TRBV14 and TRBJ2-7; D might be TRBD2 (6 bases). This CDR3 comprises 13 residues. CDR1 is SGHDN and CDR2 is FVKESK in the germline V gene. Trimming pared 4 bases from V and 3 bases from J, leaving 10 bases between. The CDR3 here is CASSLAEFYEQYF. The CDR3 coding sequence is TGTGCCAGCAGCCTAGCGGAATTCTACGAGCAGTACTTC.

The sample holds many counts of this clonotype. This chain joins TRBV20-1 and TRBJ2-7; either TRBD1 or TRBD2 may supply D (5 bases each). The CDR3 length is 12 residues. Deletions cut 7 bases from V and 0 bases from J, with 10 bases between. Germline-derived CDR1 and CDR2 are DFQATT and SNEGSKA (reference sequence). CDR3 in DNA: TGCAGTGTAGGGACCACCTCCTACGAGCAGTACTTC. This translates into CSVGTTSYEQYF.

This clonotype was counted ten times or more. The chain uses TRBV7-2 and TRBJ1-1; D is ambiguous. V dropped 1 base and J dropped 4 bases, with 10 bases sitting between them. The CDR3 length is 14 residues. Germline V gene lookup returns CDR1 SGHTA and CDR2 FQGNSA. In DNA form, the CDR3 reads TGTGCCAGCAGCTTAGGGGCAACAACCACTGAAGCTTTCTTT. The encoded protein is CASSLGATTTEAFF.

This clonotype was found many times. The genes are TRBV20-1 and TRBJ2-2, with 8 bases lining up with TRBD2. Germline loops: CDR1 DFQATT, CDR2 SNEGSKA (reference sequence). J lost 5 bases, V lost 4 bases, and 6 bases had no gene match. The CDR3 extends over 14 amino acids. The CDR3 region is CSATPGLVTGELFF. In nucleotides, the CDR3 is TGCAGTGCTACCCCGGGACTAGTAACCGGGGAGCTGTTTTTT.

In its sample, this clonotype was seen many times. DNA for the CDR3: TGTGCCAGCAGTTTGGGAAACACCATATATTTT. Its translation is CASSLGNTIYF. The chain links TRBV12-3 or TRBV12-4 to TRBJ1-3; D unresolved. CDR3 length equals 11 residues. Trimming shortened V by 3 bases and J by 4 bases, and 1 base separated the two germline ends.

The chain joins TRBV7-9 to TRBJ1-5; D possibly corresponds to TRBD1 (5 bases). The CDR3 loop spans 14 amino acids. V shed 5 bases and J shed 3 bases, with 11 bases lying between them. Germline V gene sequence: CDR1 SEHNR, CDR2 FQNEAQ (reference sequence). The CDR3 spells CASSGGDSNQPQHF. The CDR3 DNA is TGTGCCAGCAGCGGTGGGGACTCCAATCAGCCCCAGCATTTT.

This clonotype has at least ten counts. V usage is TRBV20-1 and J usage is TRBJ2-5; unclear D gene. Trimming stripped 0 bases from V and 4 bases from J, with 9 bases between. This CDR3 contains 13 residues. The germline V gene encodes CDR1 DFQATT and CDR2 SNEGSKA (reference sequence). The CDR3 DNA reads TGCAGTGCTAGAGAGTCGGCTAGAGAGACCCAGTACTTC. Amino acids: CSARESARETQYF.

This clonotype was counted a few times. J is TRBJ1-6 and V is TRBV28; D gene unclear. Trimming left V 10 bases short and J 8 bases short, with 15 bases between. This CDR3 contains 13 residues. Germline-derived CDR1 and CDR2 are MDHEN and SYDVKM. Written as DNA, the CDR3 is TGTGCCATCAGAGGACGGTTCGATTCACCCCTCCACTTT. Its protein product is CAIRGRFDSPLHF.

The rearrangement uses TRBV7-2 and TRBJ2-2; D is uncertain. The CDR3 consists of 13 residues. Trimming removed 3 bases at V and 5 bases at J, with 7 bases between. CDR1 and CDR2 (germline): SGHTA, FQGNSA. Here the CDR3 reads CASSFKRTGELFF. In nucleotides, the CDR3 is TGTGCCAGCAGCTTTAAACGGACCGGGGAGCTGTTTTTT. The full variable domain, in which reference TRBV7-2 and TRBJ2-2 provide the parts outside the CDR3, is GAGVSQSPSNKVTEKGKDVELRCDPISGHTALYWYRQSLGQGLEFLIYFQGNSAPDKSGLPSDRFSAERTGGSVSTLTIQRTQQEDSAVYLCASSFKRTGELFFGEGSRLTVL.

This clonotype was seen repeatedly, ten times or more. In DNA form, the CDR3 reads TGTGCCAGCAGTTTATCGCGACGGATCTATAATTCACCCCTCCACTTT. It codes for CASSLSRRIYNSPLHF. The V gene is TRBV27, the J gene TRBJ1-6; D gene uncertain. CDR3 length equals 16 residues. The V gene's germline CDR1 is MNHEY and CDR2 SMNVEV (reference sequence). V was pared by 0 bases and J by 3 bases, with 9 bases between.

This clonotype occurred many times. The chain couples TRBV20-1 to TRBJ1-5; 9 bases are a match to TRBD1. J gave up 2 bases and V 6 bases, and 8 bases lay outside the gene matches. CDR3 length equals 15 residues. Germline values: CDR1 DFQATT, CDR2 SNEGSKA (reference sequence). In nucleotides, the CDR3 is TGCAGTGCCGCCACAGGGGGCGCTGGCAATCAGCCCCAGCATTTT. This sequence encodes CSAATGGAGNQPQHF.

At least ten counts were recorded for this clonotype. DNA for the CDR3: TGTGCCAGCAGTGATAGGAGTGGCATTTTGTACCAAGAGACCCAGTACTTC. Protein sequence: CASSDRSGILYQETQYF. V and J are TRBV25-1 and TRBJ2-5, with unresolved D. Germline values: CDR1 MGHDK, CDR2 SYGVNS. The CDR3 consists of 17 residues. V was pared by 3 bases and J by 0 bases, with 17 bases between.

This clonotype appeared many times. The rearrangement links TRBV29-1 to TRBJ2-1; 10 nucleotides align to TRBD2. Germline values: CDR1 SQVTM, CDR2 ANQGSEA. This CDR3 spans 13 amino acids. V was pared by 8 bases and J by 7 bases, with 8 bases of the junction left unmatched. The CDR3 loop is CSKLASGSNEQFF. The CDR3 DNA sequence: TGCAGCAAGTTGGCTAGCGGGAGTAATGAGCAGTTCTTC.